This T cell receptor (beta chain) was obtained from a study of T cell responses to AZD1222 COVID-19 vaccine. Repertoires were generated with immunoSEQ multiplex PCR, while TCRdb's copy carries only in-frame clones and drops some. Of about 150,000 clones in the sample, about nine tenths were seen once. Study outcomes and limitations: Clonal diversity was possibly underestimated, and the donors were mostly white British, with more females. Nearly half of spike-specific TCRs reportedly go after variant regions that carry no mutations. No day 14 peak samples; only post-peak repertoires were characterized.

V dropped 3 bases and J dropped 1 base, with 6 bases sitting between them. The CDR3 length is 13 residues. A word on this clone: Antigen: not known.

The J gene is TRBJ1-1, the V gene TRBV12-3 or TRBV12-4; unclear D gene. This specimen consisted of peripheral blood, obtained on day 0 of AZD1222 vaccination. This TCR came from an adult in good health. The CDR3 DNA sequence: TGTGCCAGCAGTTTTGGGGAGAACACTGAAGCTTTCTTT. Its translation is CASSFGENTEAFF.